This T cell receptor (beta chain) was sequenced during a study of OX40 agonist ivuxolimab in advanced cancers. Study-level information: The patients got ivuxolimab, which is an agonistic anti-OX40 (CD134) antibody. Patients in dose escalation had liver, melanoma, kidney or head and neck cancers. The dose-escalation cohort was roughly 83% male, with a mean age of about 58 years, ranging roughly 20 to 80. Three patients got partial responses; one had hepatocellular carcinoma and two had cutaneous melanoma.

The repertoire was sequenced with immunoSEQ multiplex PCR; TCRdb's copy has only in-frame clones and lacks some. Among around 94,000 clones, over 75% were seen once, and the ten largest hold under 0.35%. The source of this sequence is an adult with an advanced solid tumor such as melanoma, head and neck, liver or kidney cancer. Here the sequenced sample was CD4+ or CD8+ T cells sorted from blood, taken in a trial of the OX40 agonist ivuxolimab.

CDR3 nucleotide sequence: TGTGCCAGCACCCCCGGGCCACTTTCCTACGAGCAGTACTTC. Protein product: CASTPGPLSYEQYF. The chain links TRBV13 to TRBJ2-7; D unclear. V dropped 7 bases and J dropped 1 base, with 14 bases sitting between them. CDR1 and CDR2 from the germline V gene are PRHDT and FYEKMQ (reference sequence). CDR3 length: 14 residues.